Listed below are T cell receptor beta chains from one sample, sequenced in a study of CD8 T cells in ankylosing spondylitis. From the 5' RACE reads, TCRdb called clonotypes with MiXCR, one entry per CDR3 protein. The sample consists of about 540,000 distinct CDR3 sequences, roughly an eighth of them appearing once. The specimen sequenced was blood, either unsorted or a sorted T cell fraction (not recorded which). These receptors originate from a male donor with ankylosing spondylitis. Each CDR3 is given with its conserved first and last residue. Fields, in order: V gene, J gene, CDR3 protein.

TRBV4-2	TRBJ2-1	CASSQKPGTLNNEQFF
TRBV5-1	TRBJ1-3	CASSPDSSGNTIYF
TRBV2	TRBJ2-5	CASRERLAGVSGETQYF
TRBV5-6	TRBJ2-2	CASSPLGSIGIGELFF
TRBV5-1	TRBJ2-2	CASSYQGRNTGELFF
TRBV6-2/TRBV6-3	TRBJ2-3	CASRTGRPADTQYF
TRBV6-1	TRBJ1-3	CASSPRALSGNTIYF
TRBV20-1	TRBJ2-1	CSAGAYNEQFF
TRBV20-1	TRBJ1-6	CSASWTSSYNSPLHF
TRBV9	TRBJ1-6	CASSESYNSPLHF